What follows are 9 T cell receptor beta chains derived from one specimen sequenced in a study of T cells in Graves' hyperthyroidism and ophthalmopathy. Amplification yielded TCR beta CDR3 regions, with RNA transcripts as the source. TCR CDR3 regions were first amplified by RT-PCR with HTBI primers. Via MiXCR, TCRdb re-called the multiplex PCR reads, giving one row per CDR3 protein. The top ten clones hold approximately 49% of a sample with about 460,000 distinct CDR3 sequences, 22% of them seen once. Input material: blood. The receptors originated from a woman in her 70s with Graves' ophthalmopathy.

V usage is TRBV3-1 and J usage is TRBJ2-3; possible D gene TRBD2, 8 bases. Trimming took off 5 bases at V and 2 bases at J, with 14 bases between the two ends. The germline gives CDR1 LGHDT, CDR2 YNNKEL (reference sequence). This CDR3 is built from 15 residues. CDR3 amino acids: CASSNSGTDTDTQYF. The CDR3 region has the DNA TGTGCCAGCAGCAATAGCGGGACAGACACAGATACGCAGTATTTT.

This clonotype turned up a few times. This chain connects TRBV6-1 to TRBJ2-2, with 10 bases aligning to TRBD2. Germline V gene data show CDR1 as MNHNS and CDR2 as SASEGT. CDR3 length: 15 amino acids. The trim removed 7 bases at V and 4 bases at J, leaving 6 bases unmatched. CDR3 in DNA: TGTGCCAGCACAAGCGGGAGGGCGGGCACCGGGGAGCTGTTTTTT. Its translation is CASTSGRAGTGELFF.

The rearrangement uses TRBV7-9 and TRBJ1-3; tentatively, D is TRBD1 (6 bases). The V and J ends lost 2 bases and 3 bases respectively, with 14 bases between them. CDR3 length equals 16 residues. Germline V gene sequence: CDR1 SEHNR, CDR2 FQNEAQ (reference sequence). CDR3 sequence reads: CASSLTTGLYGNTIYF. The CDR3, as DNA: TGTGCCAGCAGCTTAACAACAGGGCTTTATGGAAACACCATATATTTT.

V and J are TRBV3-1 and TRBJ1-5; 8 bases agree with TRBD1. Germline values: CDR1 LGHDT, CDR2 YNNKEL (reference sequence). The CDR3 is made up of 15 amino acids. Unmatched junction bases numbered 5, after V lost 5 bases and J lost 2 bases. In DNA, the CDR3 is TGTGCCAGCAGCACAACAGGGGGTGGCAATCAGCCCCAGCATTTT. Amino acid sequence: CASSTTGGGNQPQHF.

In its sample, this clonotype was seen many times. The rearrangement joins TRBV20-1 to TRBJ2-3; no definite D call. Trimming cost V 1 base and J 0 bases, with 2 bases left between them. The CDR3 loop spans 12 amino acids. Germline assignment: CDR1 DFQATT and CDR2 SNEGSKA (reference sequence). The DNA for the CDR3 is TGCAGTGCTAGAGCGAGCACAGATACGCAGTATTTT. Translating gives CSARASTDTQYF.

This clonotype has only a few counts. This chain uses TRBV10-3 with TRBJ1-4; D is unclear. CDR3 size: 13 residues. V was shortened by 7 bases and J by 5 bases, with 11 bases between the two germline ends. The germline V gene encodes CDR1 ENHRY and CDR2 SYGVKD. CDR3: CAITGGGNEKLFF. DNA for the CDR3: TGTGCCATCACCGGAGGCGGGAATGAAAAACTGTTTTTT.

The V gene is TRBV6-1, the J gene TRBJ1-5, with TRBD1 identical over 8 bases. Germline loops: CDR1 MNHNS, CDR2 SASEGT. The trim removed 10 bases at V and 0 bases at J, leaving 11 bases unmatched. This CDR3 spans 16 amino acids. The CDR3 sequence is CANRRDRSYSNQPQHF. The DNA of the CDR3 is TGTGCCAACCGTAGGGACAGGAGTTATAGCAATCAGCCCCAGCATTTT.

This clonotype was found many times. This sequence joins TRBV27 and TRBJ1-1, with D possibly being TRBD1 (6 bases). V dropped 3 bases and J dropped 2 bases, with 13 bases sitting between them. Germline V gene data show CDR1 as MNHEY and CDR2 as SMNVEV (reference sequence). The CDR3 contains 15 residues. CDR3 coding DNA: TGTGCCAGCAGTTTTTTCGGACAGACTAACACTGAAGCTTTCTTT. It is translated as CASSFFGQTNTEAFF.

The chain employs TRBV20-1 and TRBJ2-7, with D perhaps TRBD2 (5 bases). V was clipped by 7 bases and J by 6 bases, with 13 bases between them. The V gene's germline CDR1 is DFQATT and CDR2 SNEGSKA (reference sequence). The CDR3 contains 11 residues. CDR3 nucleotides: TGCAGTGTCCTTCGGGAAAGCGAGCAGTACTTC. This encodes CSVLRESEQYF.